This T cell receptor (beta chain) was profiled in a study of blood T cell repertoires in COVID-19. Study context: The United States, Italy and Spain supplied acute and convalescent COVID-19 samples. T cells, B-cell-depleted T cells, or PBMCs supplied cDNA or gDNA.

Sequencing used immunoSEQ multiplex PCR; TCRdb keeps in-frame clones, though not all of them. This table has roughly 180,000 clones, over 70% appearing once. Those who participated ranged in age from roughly 18 to 89 years and resided in about two dozen US areas. V trimming: 3 bases; J trimming: 2 bases; junction bases outside the gene matches: 3. Germline-derived CDR1 and CDR2 are KGHSY and FQNENV. This CDR3 comprises 14 residues. This clone was observed a handful of times. The receptor's source is a woman between 40 and 55 years old with acute COVID-19. V and J are TRBV16 and TRBJ2-7; 8 bases agree with TRBD1. Material for sequencing was PBMCs or T cells enriched from blood (not recorded which). This CDR3 reads CASSQSRGPYEQYF. For the CDR3, the DNA is TGTGCCAGCAGCCAGTCCAGGGGGCCCTACGAGCAGTACTTC.